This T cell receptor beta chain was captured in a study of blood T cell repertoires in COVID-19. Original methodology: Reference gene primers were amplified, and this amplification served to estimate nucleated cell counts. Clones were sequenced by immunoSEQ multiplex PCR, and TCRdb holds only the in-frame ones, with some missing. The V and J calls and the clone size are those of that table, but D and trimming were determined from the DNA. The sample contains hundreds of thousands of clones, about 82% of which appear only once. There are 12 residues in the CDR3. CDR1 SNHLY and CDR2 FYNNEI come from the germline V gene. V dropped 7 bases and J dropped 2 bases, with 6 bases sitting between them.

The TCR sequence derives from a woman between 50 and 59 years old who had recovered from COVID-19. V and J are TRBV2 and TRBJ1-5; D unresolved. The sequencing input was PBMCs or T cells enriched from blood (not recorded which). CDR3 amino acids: CASNEGNQPQHF. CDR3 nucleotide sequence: TGTGCCAGCAACGAGGGCAATCAGCCCCAGCATTTT. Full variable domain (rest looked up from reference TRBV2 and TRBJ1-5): EPEVTQTPSHQVTQMGQEVILRCVPISNHLYFYWYRQILGQKVEFLVSFYNNEISEKSEIFDDQFSVERPDGSNFTLKIRSTKLEDSAMYFCASNEGNQPQHFGDGTRLSIL.